This T cell receptor beta chain appears in the sequencing data of a study of response to subunit inactivated influenza vaccine. This clonotype was found a few times. The antigen is unknown. Germline V gene sequence: CDR1 SGHTA, CDR2 FQGNSA. The CDR3 length is 15 residues. V lost 1 base and J lost 5, with 15 bases in between. Notes on the study in general: It was suggested by the authors that few new T cells are recruited by each seasonal influenza vaccination.

TCRdb ran MiXCR on the RT-PCR reads and lists one entry per CDR3 protein. In the table there are 600,000 to 700,000 distinct CDR3 sequences, 13% to 15% of which are singletons. The chain links TRBV7-2 to TRBJ2-7, with TRBD1 as a possible D gene (6 bases). Source: PBMCs from blood, taken roughly 15 days before vaccination. The clonotype originates from a man aged 45 to 65 who received an inactivated influenza vaccine. Here the CDR3 reads CASSLGGRGVDEQYF. The CDR3 DNA is TGTGCCAGCAGCTTAGGTGGCAGGGGAGTCGACGAGCAGTACTTC.